This record covers a single TCR beta chain. What it binds is not known. TCRdb recomputed calls from the 5' RACE reads with MiXCR, one row per CDR3 protein. The sample shows 550,000 to 750,000 distinct CDR3 sequences, approximately 13% of them seen only once. These data come from a study of T cells after yellow fever vaccination. Across the whole study: For low cell numbers, libraries were made with SMART-Seq v4 Ultra Low Input.

The CDR3 has 11 amino acids. CDR1 is MNHNY, CDR2 SVGAGI, per germline (reference sequence). Trimming removed 6 bases at V and 6 bases at J, with 8 bases between. General study findings and limits: In post-booster samples, most primary-vaccination clones reappeared (under 98% CD4, 70% to 90% CD8).

The clonotype was recovered from a man in his thirties or forties who received the YFV17D yellow fever vaccine. The gene calls are TRBV6-6 and TRBJ1-2, with no clear D. Sequenced material: PBMCs, taken on the day of the yellow fever booster vaccination. CDR3 sequence: CASSPWDGYTF. The CDR3 bases are TGTGCCAGCAGCCCCTGGGATGGCTACACCTTC.